These T cell receptor beta chains were read from a single sample in a study of early T cells in non-severe SARS-CoV-2 infection. MiXCR, applied by TCRdb to the 5' RACE reads, yields one record per CDR3 protein. The table shows 42,000 or so distinct CDR3 sequences, with about 6.5% occurring only once. The material was whole blood, obtained at baseline. All receptors come from an adult who was a healthcare worker with PCR-confirmed SARS-CoV-2 infection or an uninfected control (not recorded which). Each CDR3 is given with its conserved first and last residue. The D gene is left open where the match is weak. Clone size is given for some rows only: seen once, a few or many times, or a class if the clone is expanded.

V gene	D gene	CDR3 length	clone size	J gene	CDR3 DNA	CDR3 protein
TRBV7-2	TRBD2	16	NA	TRBJ2-3	TGTGCCAGCAGCTTAGCGAGTACTAGCGGCACAGATACGCAGTATTTT	CASSLASTSGTDTQYF
TRBV9	NA	13	few	TRBJ2-5	TGTGCCAGCAGCCTCCGACTCCAAGAGACCCAGTACTTC	CASSLRLQETQYF
TRBV20-1	TRBD2	14	NA	TRBJ2-7	TGCAGTGCCCCGTCGGGAGGGAAGTCCTACGAGCAGTACTTC	CSAPSGGKSYEQYF
TRBV10-1	NA	13	many	TRBJ1-3	TGCGCCAGCAGTGAGTCGTTGGGAAACACCATATATTTT	CASSESLGNTIYF
TRBV7-9	NA	15	few	TRBJ1-1	TGTGCCAGCAGCTTAGAATGGAGGGTGAACACTGAAGCTTTCTTT	CASSLEWRVNTEAFF
TRBV5-1	NA	15	few	TRBJ1-3	TGCGCCAGCAGCTTGGAGGGAGTCTTAGGAAACACCATATATTTT	CASSLEGVLGNTIYF
TRBV7-9	NA	13	many	TRBJ1-1	TGTGCCAGCAGCCTGACAGGTGAAGGTGAAGCTTTCTTT	CASSLTGEGEAFF
TRBV24-1	NA	14	many	TRBJ2-5	TGTGCCACCAGTGATGGACAGACACAAGAGACCCAGTACTTC	CATSDGQTQETQYF
TRBV6-6	TRBD2	18	many	TRBJ2-1	TGTGCCAGCAGCCCCCGCGACAGGACTAGCGGGGGCTACAATGAGCAGTTCTTC	CASSPRDRTSGGYNEQFF
TRBV18	NA	15	many	TRBJ2-7	TGTGCCAGCTCACCGGGACAAAGTGGCTCCTACGAGCAGTACTTC	CASSPGQSGSYEQYF
TRBV10-1	TRBD1	14	few	TRBJ1-3	TGCGCCAGCGGGGGACAGGGACCTGGAAACACCATATATTTT	CASGGQGPGNTIYF
TRBV7-9	NA	12	many	TRBJ1-1	TGTGCCAGCAGTGGAGGGAACACTGAAGCTTTCTTT	CASSGGNTEAFF
TRBV10-2	TRBD1	14	NA	TRBJ2-5	TGCGCCAGCAGGACAGGGGGTAAACAAGAGACCCAGTACTTC	CASRTGGKQETQYF
TRBV4-1	TRBD1	17	many	TRBJ2-3	TGCGCCAGCAGCCAGGGATTACAGGGGGCTGTCACAGATACGCAGTATTTT	CASSQGLQGAVTDTQYF
TRBV6-2/TRBV6-3	TRBD2	19	many	TRBJ2-3	TGTGCCAGCACCCTACCTGGACTAGCGGGGATCCCCGACACAGATACGCAGTATTTT	CASTLPGLAGIPDTDTQYF
TRBV6-5	NA	14	NA	TRBJ1-5	TGTGCCAGCAGTTACTCGTACAGCAATCAGCCCCAGCATTTT	CASSYSYSNQPQHF
TRBV18	TRBD2	13	few	TRBJ2-1	TGTGCCAGCTCACCGGGACTAGACAATGAGCAGTTCTTC	CASSPGLDNEQFF
TRBV28	NA	12	few	TRBJ2-7	TGTGCCAGCAGTTTGGGGGTCTACGAGCAGTACTTC	CASSLGVYEQYF
TRBV6-2/TRBV6-3	NA	16	NA	TRBJ2-3	TGTGCCAGCACCCCGACCTTAGTAGGACTTTCAGATACGCAGTATTTT	CASTPTLVGLSDTQYF
TRBV27	TRBD1	15	few	TRBJ1-2	TGTGCCAGCAGTTTCCGGGACAGGGGAGTGGATGGCTACACCTTC	CASSFRDRGVDGYTF
TRBV29-1	NA	12	many	TRBJ1-1	TGCAGCGCCTACCTGCGGAACACTGAAGCTTTCTTT	CSAYLRNTEAFF
TRBV30	TRBD1	17	NA	TRBJ1-5	TGTGCCTGGAGTGTATCATATCGCGGGACAGGGCCTGCGACCCAGCATTTT	CAWSVSYRGTGPATQHF
TRBV5-1	TRBD2	16	many	TRBJ2-1	TGCGCCAGCAGCTGGACTAAACTAGCGGGGGGGCTTGAGCAGTTCTTC	CASSWTKLAGGLEQFF
TRBV12-3/TRBV12-4	NA	16	few	TRBJ1-1	TGTGCCAGCAGAAAACAAACAGTGAAAACGTACACTGAAGCTTTCTTT	CASRKQTVKTYTEAFF
TRBV12-2	NA	14	NA	TRBJ2-7	TGTGCAAGTCGCTTAGGGCCCGGTGGAGTCGAGCAGTACTTC	CASRLGPGGVEQYF
TRBV6-1	TRBD1	13	many	TRBJ2-1	TGTGCCAGCAGTGTTTTACAGGGGGGAGAGCAGTTCTTC	CASSVLQGGEQFF
TRBV14	NA	13	NA	TRBJ2-3	TGTGCCAGCAGCGGACAGCCCACAGATACGCAGTATTTT	CASSGQPTDTQYF